Described below is a single T cell receptor beta chain sequence and its context. Its target is not known. V shed 0 bases and J shed 4 bases, with 6 bases lying between them. The CDR3 length is 13 residues. Germline V gene sequence: CDR1 SGHAT, CDR2 FQNNGV. Authors' analysis steps: Filtering differed for immunoSEQ, which gave only junction sequences without quality scores. TCRdb's copy holds only in-frame clones and misses some; the assay was immunoSEQ multiplex PCR. Clone size and V and J calls were adopted from that table, with D and trimming inferred from the DNA. In the table there are some 1 million clones, about 75% of which are singletons. This sample was taken from a study of shared clonotypes between healthy human individuals. Study-wide results and caveats: Non-shared clonotypes were found to have lower generation probabilities than the clonotypes that were shared by all four of the sorted-subset donors. An effect of sequencing depth on clonotype sharing among donors was expected.

This sequence was found in a man younger than 35 in good health. The V and J genes are TRBV11-2 and TRBJ2-5, with no clear D. The sample was memory CD4+ T cells sorted from blood. The subset was: CD45RA-negative fraction. The CDR3 protein is CASSLDTRETQYF. CDR3 bases: TGTGCCAGCAGCTTAGATACAAGAGAGACCCAGTACTTC.